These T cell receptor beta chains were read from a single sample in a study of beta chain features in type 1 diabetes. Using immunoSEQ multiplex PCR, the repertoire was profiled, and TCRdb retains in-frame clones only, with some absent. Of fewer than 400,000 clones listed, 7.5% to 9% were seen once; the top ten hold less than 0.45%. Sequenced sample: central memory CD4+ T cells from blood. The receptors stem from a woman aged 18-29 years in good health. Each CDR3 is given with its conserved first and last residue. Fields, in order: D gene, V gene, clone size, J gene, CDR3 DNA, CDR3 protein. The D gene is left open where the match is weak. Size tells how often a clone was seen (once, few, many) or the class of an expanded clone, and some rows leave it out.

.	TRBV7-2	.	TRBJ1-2	TGTGCCAGCAGCCCGGAGAGACTTAACTATGGCTACACCTTC	CASSPERLNYGYTF
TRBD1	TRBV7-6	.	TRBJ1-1	TGTGCCAGCAGCAATCAGGGGGCACAGGGGGTCGCTGAAGCTTTCTTT	CASSNQGAQGVAEAFF
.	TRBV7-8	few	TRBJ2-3	TGTGCCAGCAGCACCCTACTAGTGGATACGCAGTATTTT	CASSTLLVDTQYF
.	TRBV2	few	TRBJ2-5	TGTGCCAGCAGTGATGTGTCCCAAGAGACCCAGTACTTC	CASSDVSQETQYF
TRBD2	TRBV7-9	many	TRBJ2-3	TGTGCCACCCCGGCAAGCGGGAGTGGGACAGATACGCAGTATTTT	CATPASGSGTDTQYF
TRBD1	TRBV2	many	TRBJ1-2	TGTGCCAGCAGACCCCCGGACAGGGACTATGGCTACACCTTC	CASRPPDRDYGYTF
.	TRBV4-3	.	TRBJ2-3	TGCGCCAGCAGCCAAGATTCCCCAGCAGGGGGGTATTCAGATACGCAGTATTTT	CASSQDSPAGGYSDTQYF
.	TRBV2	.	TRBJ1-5	TGTGCCAGCAGTGAAGGGCAGGGGCCCCAGCATTTT	CASSEGQGPQHF
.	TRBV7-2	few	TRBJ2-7	TGTGCCAGCAGCTTACGCGAGGGAGTACCGTACGAGCAGTACTTC	CASSLREGVPYEQYF
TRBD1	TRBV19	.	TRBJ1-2	TGTGCCAGTAGTATCGTGACAGGGGTTTCTCACGGCTACACCTTC	CASSIVTGVSHGYTF
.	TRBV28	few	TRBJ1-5	TGTGCCAGCAGTTTACAGGATAGGGGTCAGCCCCAGCATTTT	CASSLQDRGQPQHF
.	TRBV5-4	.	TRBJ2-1	TGTGCCAGCAGCTTATCGGGGATCAATGAGCAGTTCTTC	CASSLSGINEQFF
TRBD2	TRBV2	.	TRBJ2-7	TGTGCCAGCGTCTGGGGGCGGGAGGTGTACGAGCAGTACTTC	CASVWGREVYEQYF
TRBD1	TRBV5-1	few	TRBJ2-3	TGCGCCAGCAGCTTGGGACAGGGCGGTACAGATACGCAGTATTTT	CASSLGQGGTDTQYF
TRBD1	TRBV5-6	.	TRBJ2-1	TGTGCCAGCAGCCCCGAGGACAGGGGAGGTGAGCAGTTCTTC	CASSPEDRGGEQFF
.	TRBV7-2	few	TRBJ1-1	TGTGCCAGCAGCTTATGGGGCGCGGGCACTGAAGCTTTCTTT	CASSLWGAGTEAFF
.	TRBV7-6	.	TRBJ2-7	TGTGCCAGCAGCTTAGCGGACAGTCAGGGAGTCGGCGAGCAGTACTTC	CASSLADSQGVGEQYF
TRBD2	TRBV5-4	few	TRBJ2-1	TGCGCCAGCAGCCAAGAGGCTAGCGGGAGAGGGATTGAGCAGTTCTTC	CASSQEASGRGIEQFF